The present T cell receptor beta chain was sequenced within a study of T-cell memory formation after mild COVID-19. TCR alpha and TCR beta cDNA libraries carrying sample barcodes and UMIs came from 5'RACE with constant-segment primers. Using its own MiXCR run on the 5' RACE reads, TCRdb lists one record per CDR3 protein. The table lists just over 200,000 distinct CDR3 sequences, 9% to 10% of them singletons. The sample holds a few counts of this clonotype. In germline, CDR1 is SGHRS, CDR2 YFSETQ. The CDR3 totals 14 residues. V dropped 4 bases and J dropped 4; count of bases not matched to a gene: 6. The sequenced sample consisted of PBMCs or a T cell subset sorted from them (not recorded which). The chain has TRBV5-1 and TRBJ1-1, with TRBD1 identical over 8 bases. The clonotype was recovered from a man in his late teens or twenties who had mild COVID-19 (a few samples of this study predate the infection). Cell type and time point are not known. The CDR3 loop reads CASSGQGRATEAFF. In DNA, the CDR3 is TGCGCCAGCAGCGGACAGGGACGCGCCACTGAAGCTTTCTTT.